This entry lists 29 T cell receptor beta chains sequenced from one sample in a study of blood T cell repertoires in COVID-19. Assay used: immunoSEQ multiplex PCR; TCRdb lists only in-frame clones, some missing. The sample records 300,000 or so clones, 87% being singletons. The sequencing input was PBMCs or T cells enriched from blood (not recorded which). The receptors originated from a woman aged 25-40 years who had recovered from COVID-19.

The V and J genes are TRBV28 and TRBJ1-4; perhaps TRBD1 as D (5 bases). The CDR3 spans 10 residues. V gave up 11 bases and J gave up 8 bases, with 9 bases separating them. CDR1 and CDR2 (germline): MDHEN, SYDVKM. For the CDR3, the DNA is TGTGCCTCAGGGCTCGAAAAACTGTTTTTT. It encodes CASGLEKLFF.

This rearrangement joins TRBV15 to TRBJ1-6; no clear D gene. Per germline, CDR1 LNHNV and CDR2 YYDKDF (reference sequence). The CDR3 has 15 amino acids. V was clipped by 0 bases and J by 7 bases, with 10 bases between them. The CDR3 DNA sequence: TGTGCCACCAGCAGAGATTTGGTAGAAAATTCACCCCTCCACTTT. It codes for CATSRDLVENSPLHF.

The J gene is TRBJ1-6, the V gene TRBV5-1; D is unclear. The CDR3 has 16 amino acids. Germline V gives CDR1 SGHRS, CDR2 YFSETQ. V lost 4 bases and J 7 bases, leaving 18 bases between the germline ends. This CDR3 reads CASSPSPRGANSPLHF. The CDR3 bases are TGCGCCAGCAGCCCTTCTCCGCGGGGTGCGAATTCACCCCTCCACTTT.

Written as DNA, the CDR3 is TGTGCCAGCAGTTACGTCACAGGCGGTAGTTGGAATTCACCCCTCCACTTT. This gives the protein CASSYVTGGSWNSPLHF. The chain joins TRBV6-2 or TRBV6-3 to TRBJ1-6; TRBD1 is a possible D gene (5 bases). The CDR3 extends over 17 amino acids. Germline CDR1 reads MNHEY; CDR2 reads SVGEGT. Trimming cost V 2 bases and J 7 bases, with 18 bases left between them.

This chain joins TRBV5-1 and TRBJ1-4; 7 bases match TRBD1. V lost 5 bases and J lost 2; bases outside the gene matches: 9. The CDR3 has 16 amino acids. The germline V gene has CDR1 SGHRS and CDR2 YFSETQ. CDR3 residues: CASRQGSGTTNEKLFF. CDR3 DNA: TGCGCCAGCAGACAGGGGAGTGGTACGACTAATGAAAAACTGTTTTTT.

The chain joins TRBV3-1 (or the pseudogene TRBV3-2) to TRBJ1-6; 8 bases agree with TRBD1. Trimming at V came to 2 bases and at J to 11 bases, leaving 11 bases not matched to a gene. This CDR3 region has 16 residues. In germline, CDR1 is LGHDT, CDR2 YNNKEL (reference sequence). The CDR3, as DNA: TGTGCCAGCAGCCAAACCCCAGGGGGCGGTAGGCCACCCCTCCACTTT. Translating gives CASSQTPGGGRPPLHF.

The chain links TRBV6-5 to TRBJ2-2, with D possibly being TRBD1 (6 bases). The germline V gene encodes CDR1 MNHEY and CDR2 SVGAGI. The CDR3 runs to 13 residues. V lost 6 bases to trimming and J lost 6 bases, with 11 bases between them. The CDR3 here is CASSQTGSGELFF. DNA for the CDR3: TGTGCCAGCAGCCAAACAGGGTCCGGGGAGCTGTTTTTT.

This clone was found many times. The chain couples TRBV5-4 to TRBJ1-2; 7 positions agree with TRBD1. V shed 1 base, J shed 4 bases, and the junction held 1 base outside the gene matches. This CDR3 has 13 residues. Per germline, CDR1 SGHNT and CDR2 YYREEE (reference sequence). CDR3 DNA: TGTGCCAGCAGCTTGACAGGGGCCTATGGCTACACCTTC. Encoded protein: CASSLTGAYGYTF.

The chain couples TRBV12-5 to TRBJ1-5; D gene unclear. Germline CDR1 and CDR2: LGHNT and FRNRAP. V lost 7 bases, J lost 0 bases, and 16 bases lay in between. This CDR3 is 16 amino acids long. CDR3 sequence reads: CASESGSRNSNQPQHF. The DNA for the CDR3 is TGTGCTAGTGAAAGCGGGTCTCGAAATAGCAATCAGCCCCAGCATTTT.

The rearrangement uses TRBV10-1 and TRBJ1-2, with D possibly TRBD1 on 5 matching bases. Trimming left V 3 bases short and J 7 bases short, with 12 bases between. The germline gives CDR1 WNHNN, CDR2 SYGVQD (reference sequence). There are 13 residues in the CDR3. The CDR3 DNA follows: TGCGCCAGCAGTGAAAGGGACGGGGGTGGCTACACCTTC. Translation gives CASSERDGGGYTF.

This clone was picked up one time. The gene calls are TRBV7-9 and TRBJ1-6, with 8 bases identical to TRBD1. The CDR3 covers 15 residues. Losses at the gene ends were 6 bases for V and 7 bases for J; bases not matched to a gene: 8. CDR1 is SEHNR and CDR2 is FQNEAQ in the germline V gene (reference sequence). CDR3 amino acids: CASRYGQGRNSPLHF. In DNA, the CDR3 is TGTGCCAGCAGGTACGGACAGGGTAGGAATTCACCCCTCCACTTT.

The chain combines TRBV10-3 with TRBJ2-7; 10 nucleotides align to TRBD1. The CDR3 is 14 amino acids. Germline values: CDR1 ENHRY, CDR2 SYGVKD. V was clipped by 6 bases and J by 0 bases; unmatched bases: 2. This CDR3 reads CAIRGTGDSYEQYF. As DNA, the CDR3 is TGTGCCATCAGAGGGACAGGGGACTCCTACGAGCAGTACTTC.

The chain joins TRBV7-2 to TRBJ1-5; 7 bases are a match to TRBD1. The J segment lost 0 bases and the V segment lost 5 bases, leaving 7 bases of the junction unmatched. The germline V gene has CDR1 SGHTA and CDR2 FQGNSA. The CDR3 sequence is 16 residues long. Here the CDR3 DNA reads TGTGCCAGCAGCAAAGAATGGACAGGTAGCAATCAGCCCCAGCATTTT. Residues: CASSKEWTGSNQPQHF.

Written as DNA, the CDR3 is TGTGCCAGCAGTTTTCAGGACTTGTTGGCGGCCGGGGAACTCTACGAGCAGTACTTC. This codes for CASSFQDLLAAGELYEQYF. This chain connects TRBV28 to TRBJ2-7, with D possibly TRBD2 on 5 matching bases. This CDR3 is built from 19 residues. The ends were cut back, 3 bases at V and 3 bases at J, with 27 bases in the middle. Germline lookup yields CDR1 MDHEN and CDR2 SYDVKM.

The V and J genes are TRBV7-9 and TRBJ2-7, with D uncertain. Trimming left V 0 bases short and J 6 bases short, with 6 bases between. There are 12 residues in the CDR3. The germline gives CDR1 SEHNR, CDR2 FQNEAQ (reference sequence). CDR3 sequence: CASSLAFREQYF. The CDR3 DNA follows: TGTGCCAGCAGCTTAGCTTTCCGCGAGCAGTACTTC.

This clone has just one count. V is TRBV7-2 and J is TRBJ2-3, with a tentative D call TRBD1 (6 bases). The CDR3 covers 15 residues. Germline-derived CDR1 and CDR2 are SGHTA and FQGNSA. V gave up 1 base and J gave up 4 bases, with 12 bases separating them. CDR3 DNA sequence: TGTGCCAGCAGCTTAGGGGCAGGGGTCGCAGATACGCAGTATTTT. Amino acid sequence: CASSLGAGVADTQYF.

J is TRBJ1-3 and V is TRBV23-1; no definite D call. TRBV23-1 is an ORF, with its function uncertain. Trimming took off 4 bases at V and 4 bases at J, with 11 bases between the two ends. The CDR3 spans 14 residues. CDR3 region: CASSPTSGGNTIYF. CDR3 nucleotide sequence: TGCGCCAGCAGTCCGACGTCCGGGGGAAACACCATATATTTT.

This clone was counted between two and nine times. This sequence joins TRBV6-1 and TRBJ2-3; TRBD1 aligns across 9 bases. The germline V gene encodes CDR1 MNHNS and CDR2 SASEGT. The CDR3 totals 17 residues. J was trimmed by 1 base and V by 2 bases; bases with no gene match: 7. The CDR3 sequence is CASSEIQGDRGTDTQYF. In DNA form, the CDR3 reads TGTGCCAGCAGTGAAATACAGGGGGACAGGGGCACAGATACGCAGTATTTT.

V gene TRBV3-1 (or the pseudogene TRBV3-2) combines with J gene TRBJ1-1, with TRBD1 matching 7 bases. Germline CDR1 reads LGHDT; CDR2 reads YNNKEL (reference sequence). J was trimmed by 4 bases and V by 6 bases; bases with no gene match: 5. This CDR3 comprises 13 residues. CDR3 loop: CASRQGSGTEAFF. In nucleotides, the CDR3 is TGTGCCAGCAGACAGGGGTCGGGCACTGAAGCTTTCTTT.

This clone was detected once. J is TRBJ2-1 and V is TRBV27; D might be TRBD2 (6 bases). This CDR3 has 15 amino acids. V was shortened by 6 bases and J by 3 bases, with 15 bases between the two germline ends. The V gene's germline CDR1 is MNHEY and CDR2 SMNVEV (reference sequence). CDR3 in amino acids: CASSRATRLYNEQFF. CDR3 DNA sequence: TGTGCCAGCAGCAGGGCGACTAGACTCTACAATGAGCAGTTCTTC.

V and J are TRBV5-3 and TRBJ1-1; D possibly corresponds to TRBD1 (6 bases). TRBV5-3 is an ORF, and what it does is uncertain. Between the trimmed V and J ends, which lost 3 bases and 0 bases, there was a span of 12 bases. The CDR3 spans 15 residues. The CDR3 reads CARSSRTGLNTEAFF. The CDR3 coding sequence is TGTGCCAGAAGCTCCAGAACAGGGTTGAACACTGAAGCTTTCTTT.

The chain couples TRBV5-8 to TRBJ2-5; D possibly corresponds to TRBD2 (5 bases). The V gene's germline CDR1 is SGHTS and CDR2 YDEGEE. V shed 0 bases and J shed 6 bases, with 15 bases lying between them. The CDR3 is 15 residues long. The CDR3, as DNA: TGTGCCAGCAGCTTGGAGTTCGGGGATAGGCAGACCCAGTACTTC. It codes for CASSLEFGDRQTQYF.

The V call is TRBV9, the J call TRBJ2-1, with D maybe TRBD1 (7 bases). The CDR3 contains 16 residues. The germline V and J ends were trimmed by 3 bases and 2 bases, with 15 bases remaining between them. Germline CDR1 reads SGDLS; CDR2 reads YYNGEE. The chain's CDR3 is CASSEGGQRPYNEQFF. For the CDR3, the DNA is TGTGCCAGCAGCGAGGGGGGACAGAGACCCTACAATGAGCAGTTCTTC.

This chain joins TRBV7-2 and TRBJ1-1; TRBD1 matches 7 bases. J was trimmed by 4 bases and V by 3 bases; bases with no gene match: 5. The germline CDR1 and CDR2 sequences are SGHTA and FQGNSA. This CDR3 is 14 amino acids long. The CDR3 is CASSLDNRGTEAFF. The CDR3 DNA sequence: TGTGCCAGCAGCTTGGACAACAGGGGCACTGAAGCTTTCTTT.

The V gene is TRBV19, the J gene TRBJ2-1; possibly TRBD1 for D (5 bases). The CDR3 is 16 amino acids. Trimming left V 6 bases short and J 0 bases short, with 15 bases between. Germline-derived CDR1 and CDR2 are LNHDA and SQIVND (reference sequence). In nucleotides, the CDR3 is TGTGCCAGTAGCATCGACAGCTTAAACTCCTACAATGAGCAGTTCTTC. It encodes CASSIDSLNSYNEQFF.

The chain uses TRBV5-1 and TRBJ1-1; 7 positions agree with TRBD1. Per germline, CDR1 SGHRS and CDR2 YFSETQ. The ends lost 4 bases at V and 2 bases at J; junction bases unmatched: 11. The CDR3 is 16 residues long. The CDR3 loop is CASSRWDSAFNTEAFF. The CDR3 nucleotides read TGCGCCAGCAGCCGCTGGGACAGTGCTTTTAACACTGAAGCTTTCTTT.

The chain is built from TRBV9 and TRBJ2-1; TRBD2 might be the D (5 bases). V dropped 3 bases and J dropped 10 bases, with 14 bases sitting between them. Germline CDR1 reads SGDLS; CDR2 reads YYNGEE. CDR3 length: 13 amino acids. CDR3 region: CASSDPGPGEQFF. The CDR3 bases are TGTGCCAGCAGCGACCCCGGTCCGGGGGAGCAGTTCTTC.

This chain links TRBV7-2 with TRBJ2-3; no clear D gene. V gave up 2 bases and J gave up 0 bases, with 12 bases separating them. Germline-derived CDR1 and CDR2 are SGHTA and FQGNSA. This CDR3 contains 16 residues. The CDR3 nucleotides read TGTGCCAGCAGCTTATTCGGCGGCTTAAGCACAGATACGCAGTATTTT. Translating gives CASSLFGGLSTDTQYF.

This clone was observed a handful of times. The CDR3 nucleotides read TGCGCCAGCAGTGCTTCAGGTCTTGCCGGGGAGCTGTTTTTT. Amino acids: CASSASGLAGELFF. The V call is TRBV10-1, the J call TRBJ2-2; D is ambiguous. CDR1 is WNHNN and CDR2 is SYGVQD in the germline V gene (reference sequence). Trimming cost V 4 bases and J 6 bases, with 12 bases left between them. CDR3 length: 14 residues.